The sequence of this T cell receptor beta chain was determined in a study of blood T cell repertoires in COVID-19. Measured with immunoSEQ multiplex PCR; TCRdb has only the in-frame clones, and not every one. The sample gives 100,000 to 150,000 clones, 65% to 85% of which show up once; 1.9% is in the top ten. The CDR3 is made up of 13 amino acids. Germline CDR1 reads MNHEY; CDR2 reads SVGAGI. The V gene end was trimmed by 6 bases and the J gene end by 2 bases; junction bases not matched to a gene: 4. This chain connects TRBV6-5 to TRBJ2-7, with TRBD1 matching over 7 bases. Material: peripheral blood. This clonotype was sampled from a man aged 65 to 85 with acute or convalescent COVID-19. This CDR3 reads CASRRGQAYEQYF. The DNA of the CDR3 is TGTGCCAGCAGAAGAGGACAGGCCTACGAGCAGTACTTC.